The 18 T cell receptor beta chains below all came from one sample that was sequenced in a study of cytomegalovirus exposure and HLA in healthy donors. Both 60 Vbeta primers and 13 Jbeta primers went into the PCR. Using immunoSEQ multiplex PCR, the repertoire was profiled, and TCRdb retains in-frame clones only, with some absent. The sample consists of more than 95,000 clones, 75% to 85% of them appearing once. The sequenced sample consisted of PBMCs. All receptors derive from a man in his thirties or forties in good health and CMV-seropositive.

The genes are TRBV2 and TRBJ1-5; 10 nucleotides agree with TRBD1. Germline V gene lookup returns CDR1 SNHLY and CDR2 FYNNEI. V was pared by 8 bases and J by 5 bases, with 15 bases of the junction left unmatched. This CDR3 is built from 17 residues. The CDR3 reads CASLGDRGIADYQPQHF. Here the CDR3 DNA reads TGTGCCAGCTTAGGGGACAGGGGCATTGCGGATTATCAGCCCCAGCATTTT.

CDR3 in amino acids: CASSDARETQYF. The CDR3 DNA reads as TGTGCCAGCAGTGATGCGAGGGAGACCCAGTACTTC. The J gene is TRBJ2-5, the V gene TRBV6-1; D gene ambiguous. This CDR3 region has 12 residues. CDR1 and CDR2 from the germline V gene are MNHNS and SASEGT. V shed 3 bases and J shed 5 bases, with 7 bases lying between them.

This rearrangement joins TRBV29-1 to TRBJ2-1; D unclear. With 7 bases removed from V and 8 bases from J, the gap between germline ends came to 15 bases. Germline-derived CDR1 and CDR2 are SQVTM and ANQGSEA. The CDR3 is made up of 12 amino acids. DNA for the CDR3: TGCAGCGGTGGGCCTCACGGCGATGAGCAGTTCTTC. Translated, it gives CSGGPHGDEQFF.

The chain is built from TRBV2 and TRBJ2-2; perhaps TRBD1 as D (5 bases). The CDR3 runs 12 residues. Per the germline V gene, CDR1 is SNHLY and CDR2 is FYNNEI. Trimming stripped 7 bases from V and 6 bases from J, with 9 bases between. This CDR3 reads CASNTGPGELFF. The CDR3 coding sequence is TGTGCCAGCAATACAGGACCCGGGGAGCTGTTTTTT.

The V call is TRBV21-1, the J call TRBJ2-3; the listed D gene, TRBD2, was not tested against the DNA. TRBV21-1 is a recognized pseudogene. The CDR3 extends over 16 amino acids. CDR3 nucleotides: TGTGCCAGCAGCAAAGCGGGAGTCAGAAATGTGGATACGCAGTATTTT. Translating it yields CASSKAGVRNVDTQYF.

This chain uses TRBV19 with TRBJ1-6; weak D call: TRBD1 (5 bases). Germline assignment: CDR1 LNHDA and CDR2 SQIVND (reference sequence). Trimming took off 5 bases at V and 5 bases at J, with 16 bases between the two ends. The CDR3 sequence is 16 residues long. CDR3 bases: TGTGCCAGTAGTCTCGGACACTCTGGGAATAATTCACCCCTCCACTTT. This encodes CASSLGHSGNNSPLHF. The variable domain in full, completed from reference TRBV19 and TRBJ1-6, reads DGGITQSPKYLFRKEGQNVTLSCEQNLNHDAMYWYRQDPGQGLRLIYYSQIVNDFQKGDIAEGYSVSREKKESFPLTVTSAQKNPTAFYLCASSLGHSGNNSPLHFGNGTRLTVT.

The chain has TRBV9 and TRBJ1-2; possibly TRBD1 for D (6 bases). Trimming shortened V by 4 bases and J by 1 base, and 14 bases separated the two germline ends. The CDR3 has 15 residues. Looked up from germline, CDR1 is SGDLS and CDR2 is YYNGEE. In DNA, the CDR3 is TGTGCCAGCAGCTTAATGACAGGCCTTAACTATGGCTACACCTTC. Translation gives CASSLMTGLNYGYTF.

This chain joins TRBV18 and TRBJ1-1; D gene ambiguous. V lost 6 bases and J 3 bases, leaving 11 bases between the germline ends. Germline V CDR1 and CDR2: KGHSH, LQKENI. The CDR3 covers 13 residues. CDR3 region: CASSQALDTEAFF. The CDR3 DNA is TGTGCCAGCTCCCAGGCCTTGGACACTGAAGCTTTCTTT.

The chain links TRBV7-9 to TRBJ1-1; weak D call: TRBD1 (5 bases). The V gene lost 0 bases and the J gene lost 1 base, with 6 bases spanning the gap. The V gene's germline CDR1 is SEHNR and CDR2 FQNEAQ (reference sequence). CDR3 length: 14 residues. The chain's CDR3 is CASSLAGGNTEAFF. DNA for the CDR3: TGTGCCAGCAGCTTAGCGGGGGGGAACACTGAAGCTTTCTTT.

The chain links TRBV28 to TRBJ2-7, with D tentatively TRBD2 (6 bases). Trimming took 3 bases from V and 2 from J, leaving 17 bases between them. The CDR3 has 16 residues. CDR1 and CDR2 (germline): MDHEN, SYDVKM. CDR3 sequence reads: CASSFSGWGEPYEQYF. The CDR3 DNA sequence: TGTGCCAGCAGTTTTTCGGGTTGGGGGGAACCCTACGAGCAGTACTTC.

V usage is TRBV5-1 and J usage is TRBJ2-7; TRBD1 is a possible D gene (6 bases). V was pared by 0 bases and J by 3 bases, with 13 bases between. Germline CDR1 and CDR2: SGHRS and YFSETQ. The CDR3 has 15 amino acids. CDR3 protein: CASSLEGGLFYEQYF. The CDR3 nucleotides are TGCGCCAGCAGCTTGGAAGGGGGATTGTTCTACGAGCAGTACTTC.

V is TRBV7-8 and J is TRBJ1-3; D gene uncertain. The CDR3 loop spans 14 amino acids. Trimming removed 5 bases at V and 1 base at J, with 9 bases between. Germline V lookup: CDR1 SGHVS, CDR2 FQNEAQ. CDR3 sequence reads: CASSLTRSGNTIYF. The DNA for the CDR3 is TGTGCCAGCAGCCTGACACGGTCTGGAAACACCATATATTTT.

The rearrangement links TRBV27 to TRBJ1-1; 7 bases fit TRBD1. V shed 8 bases and J 4 bases; nucleotides not matched to a gene: 7. The CDR3 runs to 13 residues. Germline V gene data show CDR1 as MNHEY and CDR2 as SMNVEV (reference sequence). In DNA form, the CDR3 reads TGTGCCAGCGGTAACAGGGGAAGCACTGAAGCTTTCTTT. Amino acid sequence: CASGNRGSTEAFF.

This chain links TRBV4-2 with TRBJ1-2, with D possibly matching TRBD1 (5 bases). The germline V gene has CDR1 LGHNA and CDR2 YNFKEQ. The CDR3 has 16 residues. Trimming left V 3 bases short and J 4 bases short, with 18 bases between. The CDR3 here is CASSHLRRGGIYGYTF. The CDR3 DNA reads TGTGCCAGCAGCCATCTAAGAAGGGGCGGGATCTATGGCTACACCTTC.

This rearrangement joins TRBV19 to TRBJ1-1, with 7 bases that match TRBD1. CDR1 LNHDA and CDR2 SQIVND come from the germline V gene (reference sequence). J lost 0 bases, V lost 0 bases, and 4 bases had no gene match. The CDR3 is 16 residues long. The DNA for the CDR3 is TGTGCCAGTAGTATAGATCGGACAGGAATGAACACTGAAGCTTTCTTT. Translation: CASSIDRTGMNTEAFF.

The sample holds many counts of this clone. V and J are TRBV7-9 and TRBJ2-1, with D tentatively TRBD2 (6 bases). The CDR3 is 17 residues long. Deletions cut 5 bases from V and 0 bases from J, with 17 bases between. Germline loops: CDR1 SEHNR, CDR2 FQNEAQ (reference sequence). The DNA of the CDR3 is TGTGCCAGCAGCCCCCAGGAAGTAGCGGTCTCCTACAATGAGCAGTTCTTC. Protein: CASSPQEVAVSYNEQFF.

The V and J genes are TRBV6-5 and TRBJ2-5; tentative D call: TRBD1 (6 bases). V gave up 5 bases and J gave up 1 base, with 11 bases separating them. The length of the CDR3 is 14 residues. CDR1 MNHEY and CDR2 SVGAGI come from the germline V gene. The CDR3 DNA reads as TGTGCCAGCAGTAGCGACAGGACCCAAGAGACCCAGTACTTC. This encodes CASSSDRTQETQYF.

The V and J genes are TRBV6-6 and TRBJ1-2; D not certain. This CDR3 is 15 amino acids long. V was cut by 5 bases and J by 1 base, with 14 bases left in between. Germline CDR1 MNHNY, CDR2 SVGAGI (reference sequence). The DNA for the CDR3 is TGTGCCAGCAGTCCCCTTCTTCGGGGTAACTATGGCTACACCTTC. It translates to CASSPLLRGNYGYTF.